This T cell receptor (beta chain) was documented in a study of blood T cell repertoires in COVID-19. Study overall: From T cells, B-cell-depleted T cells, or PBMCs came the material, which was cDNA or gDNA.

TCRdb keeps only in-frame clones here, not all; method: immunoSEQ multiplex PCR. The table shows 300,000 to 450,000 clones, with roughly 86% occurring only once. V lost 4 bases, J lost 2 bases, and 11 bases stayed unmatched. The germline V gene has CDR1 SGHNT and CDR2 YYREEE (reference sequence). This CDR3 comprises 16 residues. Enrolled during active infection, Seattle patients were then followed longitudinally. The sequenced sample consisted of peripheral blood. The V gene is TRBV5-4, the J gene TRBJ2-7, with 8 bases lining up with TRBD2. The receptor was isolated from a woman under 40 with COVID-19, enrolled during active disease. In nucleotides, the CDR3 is TGTGCCAGCAGCCCAGGCGGGGGGCTGGACGCCTACGAGCAGTACTTC. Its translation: CASSPGGGLDAYEQYF.